Following are 3 T cell receptor beta chains from one sample sequenced in a study of T cells in Graves' hyperthyroidism and ophthalmopathy. Regions amplified from RNA transcripts were the TCR beta CDR3 regions. HTBI primers drove first-round RT-PCR of the TCR CDR3. TCRdb redid the calling of the multiplex PCR reads with MiXCR, one entry per CDR3 protein. The table has 500,000 to 750,000 distinct CDR3 sequences, 12% to 15% seen once. The sequencing sample was made of blood. These TCRs come from a woman under 30 with Graves' ophthalmopathy.

V gene TRBV12-3 or TRBV12-4 combines with J gene TRBJ2-2, with D tentatively TRBD1 or TRBD2 (5 bases each). This CDR3 comprises 16 residues. Trimming removed 6 bases at V and 5 bases at J, with 19 bases between. The CDR3 is CASRGILEWGTGELFF. The CDR3 DNA follows: TGTGCCAGCAGAGGCATACTAGAGTGGGGGACCGGGGAGCTGTTTTTT.

The V call is TRBV19, the J call TRBJ2-3; a weak D match, TRBD2 (6 bases). Germline V gene lookup returns CDR1 LNHDA and CDR2 SQIVND (reference sequence). CDR3 size: 15 residues. V lost 2 bases and J lost 2, with 11 bases in between. CDR3 coding DNA: TGTGCCAGTAGTATACCGGGACTTCCCACAGATACGCAGTATTTT. Amino acid sequence: CASSIPGLPTDTQYF.

This clonotype has at least ten counts. This chain links TRBV19 with TRBJ2-5, with TRBD2 matching 7 bases. After removal of 5 bases from V and 1 base from J, the junction contained 7 bases not matched to a gene. The CDR3 runs to 15 residues. The germline gives CDR1 LNHDA, CDR2 SQIVND (reference sequence). Written as DNA, the CDR3 is TGTGCCAGTAGTCACAGCCCGGGGGGCCAAGAGACCCAGTACTTC. Translated, it gives CASSHSPGGQETQYF.